This entry lists 8 T cell receptor beta chains sequenced from one sample in a study of control samples from healthy donors and cancer patients. Clones were sequenced by immunoSEQ multiplex PCR, and TCRdb holds only the in-frame ones, with some missing. Its table records some 190,000 clones. The sample consisted of blood. These receptors were collected from a woman aged 30 to 39 in good health.

The chain recombines TRBV19 with TRBJ1-1; D perhaps matches TRBD1 (5 bases). Trimming cost V 3 bases and J 3 bases, with 14 bases left between them. Germline V gives CDR1 LNHDA, CDR2 SQIVND (reference sequence). This CDR3 contains 15 residues. The CDR3 reads CASSIGGPGDTEAFF. In nucleotides, the CDR3 is TGTGCCAGTAGTATTGGGGGTCCAGGAGACACTGAAGCTTTCTTT. Full variable domain (missing parts from reference TRBV19 and TRBJ1-1): DGGITQSPKYLFRKEGQNVTLSCEQNLNHDAMYWYRQDPGQGLRLIYYSQIVNDFQKGDIAEGYSVSREKKESFPLTVTSAQKNPTAFYLCASSIGGPGDTEAFFGQGTRLTVV.

This chain uses TRBV3-1 (or the pseudogene TRBV3-2) with TRBJ2-1; TRBD2 aligns across 9 bases. Losses at the gene ends were 1 base for V and 4 bases for J; bases not matched to a gene: 11. Germline CDR1 LGHDT, CDR2 YNNKEL (reference sequence). The CDR3 loop spans 18 amino acids. In DNA, the CDR3 is TGTGCCAGCAGCCAAGCGATCGCAGCGGGGGGCGCGTACAATGAGCAGTTCTTC. Protein: CASSQAIAAGGAYNEQFF.

This chain links TRBV2 with TRBJ2-2; D not resolved. Trimming shortened V by 6 bases and J by 3 bases, and 5 bases separated the two germline ends. The CDR3 consists of 12 residues. Germline loops: CDR1 SNHLY, CDR2 FYNNEI. Here the CDR3 reads CASSRDTGELFF. As DNA, the CDR3 is TGTGCCAGCAGCCGGGACACCGGGGAGCTGTTTTTT.

The rearrangement uses TRBV6-1 and TRBJ2-1; D might be TRBD1 or TRBD2, each matching 5 bases. Germline CDR1 reads MNHNS; CDR2 reads SASEGT. The CDR3 is made up of 14 amino acids. With 2 bases removed from V and 9 bases from J, the gap between germline ends came to 14 bases. CDR3: CASSEWFWGTEQFF. The CDR3 nucleotides are TGTGCCAGCAGTGAATGGTTTTGGGGGACTGAGCAGTTCTTC.

This chain joins TRBV29-1 and TRBJ2-7, with 12 positions matching TRBD2. CDR3 size: 15 residues. V trimming: 6 bases; J trimming: 3 bases; junction bases outside the gene matches: 9. Germline V gene lookup returns CDR1 SQVTM and CDR2 ANQGSEA. In DNA form, the CDR3 reads TGCAGCGTGGGGTGGACTAGCGGGAACTACTACGAGCAGTACTTC. Amino acid sequence: CSVGWTSGNYYEQYF.

This rearrangement joins TRBV21-1 to TRBJ2-1; the DNA was not used to check the table's D call, TRBD2. TRBV21-1 is noted as a pseudogene. CDR3 length: 16 amino acids. The DNA of the CDR3 is TGTGCCAGCAGCCGCGGACTAGCGGGGACCTACAATGAGCAGTTCTTC. Translated, it gives CASSRGLAGTYNEQFF.

The chain employs TRBV7-6 and TRBJ2-3, with TRBD2 identical over 10 bases. The germline CDR1 and CDR2 sequences are SGHVS and FNYEAQ. The V gene end was trimmed by 5 bases and the J gene end by 3 bases; junction bases not matched to a gene: 8. The CDR3 has 16 residues. The CDR3 DNA reads as TGTGCCAGCAGCCTCGTAGCGGGGGGACATACAGATACGCAGTATTTT. It translates to CASSLVAGGHTDTQYF.

The rearrangement joins TRBV7-9 to TRBJ2-2; D is unresolved. The CDR3 consists of 12 residues. CDR1 and CDR2 (germline): SEHNR, FQNEAQ (reference sequence). The CDR3 DNA follows: TGTGTGTGGCCAGAGAACACCGGGGAGCTGTTTTTT. Its protein is CVWPENTGELFF.